This T cell receptor (beta chain) was obtained from a study of T-cell memory formation after mild COVID-19. Background on the study: The study found TCR clusters largely donor specific. Broader study findings: CD8+ contracting clones occupied EMRA, while CD4+ ones occupied mainly CM and EM. Clones shrinking from day 15 to 85 showed even CD4/CD8 mixes; later expanders tilted CD4+.

As regards this clonotype: No antigen is known for it.

This CDR3 is built from 16 residues. Germline V gene sequence: CDR1 SGHTA, CDR2 FQGNSA. V was clipped by 5 bases and J by 1 base; unmatched bases: 7. TCR alpha and TCR beta cDNA libraries carrying sample barcodes and UMIs were produced by 5'RACE using constant-segment primers. TCRdb ran MiXCR on the 5' RACE reads and lists one entry per CDR3 protein. The sample has approximately 110,000 distinct CDR3 sequences; about a fifth are singletons. This sequence joins TRBV7-2 and TRBJ2-5; TRBD2 matches at 10 bases. The TCR originated in a young man who had mild COVID-19 (a few samples of this study predate the infection). Cell type and time point are not known. Sequencing was performed on PBMCs or a T cell subset sorted from them (not recorded which). The CDR3 loop reads CASSPRRTSGQETQYF. In nucleotides, the CDR3 is TGTGCCAGCAGCCCCCGTCGGACTAGCGGCCAAGAGACCCAGTACTTC.